One sample yielded the 27 T cell receptor beta chains listed below, sequenced in a study of blood T cell repertoires in COVID-19. Sequencing was performed with immunoSEQ multiplex PCR; in TCRdb, only in-frame clones are kept and a portion is missing. The repertoire holds about 38,000 clones, with 87% as singletons. The sample comprised peripheral blood. The receptor source for this set is a man in his 60s with COVID-19, enrolled during active disease.

The chain is built from TRBV6-6 and TRBJ2-5, with 7 bases matching TRBD2. This CDR3 is built from 15 residues. Germline lookup yields CDR1 MNHNY and CDR2 SVGAGI (reference sequence). The V segment lost 2 bases and the J segment 0 bases; nucleotides outside the gene matches: 3. This chain's CDR3 is CASSYGGGDQETQYF. DNA for the CDR3: TGTGCCAGCAGTTACGGGGGAGGGGACCAAGAGACCCAGTACTTC.

This chain links TRBV16 with TRBJ1-5; D uncertain. Germline loops: CDR1 KGHSY, CDR2 FQNENV. The V end lost 7 bases, the J end lost 7 bases, and 14 bases lay between the germline ends. The CDR3 extends over 13 amino acids. The CDR3 nucleotides are TGTGCCAGCACCAAGGACTTAGACCAGCCCCAGCATTTT. It codes for CASTKDLDQPQHF.

The chain uses TRBV19 and TRBJ2-3; 9 bases are a match to TRBD2. Germline V gene data show CDR1 as LNHDA and CDR2 as SQIVND (reference sequence). This CDR3 region has 13 residues. With V trimmed by 4 bases and J by 6 bases, 2 bases remained unmatched. CDR3 nucleotide sequence: TGTGCCAGTAGTAGCGGGAGGGAGGATACGCAGTATTTT. It translates to CASSSGREDTQYF. The full variable domain, its missing parts supplied by reference TRBV19 and TRBJ2-3, is DGGITQSPKYLFRKEGQNVTLSCEQNLNHDAMYWYRQDPGQGLRLIYYSQIVNDFQKGDIAEGYSVSREKKESFPLTVTSAQKNPTAFYLCASSSGREDTQYFGPGTRLTVL.

The chain is built from TRBV11-2 and TRBJ2-5; 10 nucleotides agree with TRBD1. Germline CDR1 SGHAT, CDR2 FQNNGV. The length of the CDR3 is 15 residues. Trimming cost V 6 bases and J 5 bases; bases outside gene matches: 9. The CDR3 reads CASRPRDRGEETQYF. The CDR3 region has the DNA TGTGCCAGCAGACCCCGGGACAGGGGTGAGGAGACCCAGTACTTC. Filled out from reference TRBV11-2 and TRBJ2-5, the complete variable domain reads EAGVAQSPRYKIIEKRQSVAFWCNPISGHATLYWYQQILGQGPKLLIQFQNNGVVDDSQLPKDRFSAERLKGVDSTLKIQPAKLEDSAVYLCASRPRDRGEETQYFGPGTRLLVL.

The chain carries TRBV5-8 and TRBJ2-1; 9 bases map to TRBD1. Trimming cost V 3 bases and J 8 bases; bases outside gene matches: 9. This CDR3 is built from 15 residues. CDR1 is SGHTS, CDR2 YDEGEE, per germline. CDR3: CASSSGQGFFDEQFF. The DNA of the CDR3 is TGTGCCAGCAGCTCAGGACAGGGGTTTTTCGATGAGCAGTTCTTC. Full variable domain (outside the CDR3, taken from reference TRBV5-8 and TRBJ2-1): EAGVTQSPTHLIKTRGQQATLRCSPISGHTSVYWYQQALGLGLQFLLWYDEGEERNRGNFPPRFSGRQFPNYSSELNVNALELEDSALYLCASSSGQGFFDEQFFGPGTRLTVL.

The chain joins TRBV11-2 to TRBJ2-7, with TRBD1 as a possible D gene (6 bases). V shed 1 base and J shed 3 bases, with 10 bases lying between them. The CDR3 sequence is 14 residues long. Germline CDR1 SGHAT, CDR2 FQNNGV. The chain's CDR3 is CASSLGTELYEQYF. CDR3 DNA: TGTGCCAGCAGCTTAGGGACAGAGCTCTACGAGCAGTACTTC.

The chain links TRBV27 to TRBJ2-7; 9 bases map to TRBD1. The junction had 14 bases not matched to a gene; V was cut back by 6 bases and J by 2 bases. Germline V gene lookup returns CDR1 MNHEY and CDR2 SMNVEV (reference sequence). This CDR3 is 17 amino acids long. The CDR3 DNA reads TGTGCCAGCAGCCGAGGACAGGGGATAACAATAACCTACGAGCAGTACTTC. The encoded protein is CASSRGQGITITYEQYF.

The chain employs TRBV11-3 and TRBJ2-1, with 13 nucleotides matching TRBD2. CDR1 is SGHNT, CDR2 YENEEA, per germline. The CDR3 totals 19 residues. V lost 5 bases to trimming and J lost 7 bases; unmatched junction nucleotides: 17. DNA of the CDR3: TGTGCCAGCAGCCAAGGAGGGACTAGCGGGATCCGGAGGGGGAATGAGCAGTTCTTC. Translated, it gives CASSQGGTSGIRRGNEQFF.

The chain has TRBV21-1 and TRBJ2-1; the listed D gene, TRBD2, was not tested against the DNA. TRBV21-1 is shown as a pseudogene. The length of the CDR3 is 12 residues. The CDR3 sequence is CASSCHIGEQFF. CDR3 in DNA: TGTGCCAGCAGCTGTCACATCGGGGAGCAGTTCTTC.

The V call is TRBV19, the J call TRBJ1-5; D is perhaps TRBD1 (6 bases). The CDR3 totals 14 residues. Trimming stripped 6 bases from V and 5 bases from J, with 14 bases between. Germline CDR1 reads LNHDA; CDR2 reads SQIVND (reference sequence). In DNA, the CDR3 is TGTGCCAGTAGAGGGAATGGACAGCATCAGCCCCAGCATTTT. Residues: CASRGNGQHQPQHF.

This chain links TRBV12-5 with TRBJ1-2; a weak D match, TRBD1 (5 bases). Germline values: CDR1 LGHNT, CDR2 FRNRAP. The germline V and J ends were trimmed by 4 bases and 11 bases, with 11 bases remaining between them. CDR3 length: 11 residues. The CDR3 loop reads CASGSAGGYTF. The CDR3 DNA is TGTGCTAGTGGTTCTGCCGGGGGATACACCTTC.

This chain's CDR3 is CASMLAGGLNTGELFF. CDR3 sequence (DNA): TGCGCCAGCATGCTAGCGGGAGGCCTTAACACCGGGGAGCTGTTTTTT. The V gene is TRBV5-1, the J gene TRBJ2-2, with TRBD2 matching 11 bases. The CDR3 extends over 16 amino acids. CDR1 SGHRS and CDR2 YFSETQ come from the germline V gene. Trimming removed 6 bases from V and 2 bases from J; junction bases left unmatched: 6. The full variable domain, completed using reference TRBV5-1 and TRBJ2-2, is KAGVTQTPRYLIKTRGQQVTLSCSPISGHRSVSWYQQTPGQGLQFLFEYFSETQRNKGNFPGRFSGRQFSNSRSEMNVSTLELGDSALYLCASMLAGGLNTGELFFGEGSRLTVL.

V is TRBV24-1 and J is TRBJ2-5; D may be TRBD2 (5 bases). V was trimmed by 4 bases and J by 3 bases, leaving 8 bases between them. This CDR3 comprises 13 residues. Germline V gene data show CDR1 as KGHDR and CDR2 as SFDVKD. The CDR3 protein is CATSESGEETQYF. As DNA, the CDR3 is TGTGCCACCAGTGAGTCCGGGGAAGAGACCCAGTACTTC.

This clone has just one count. V gene TRBV28 combines with J gene TRBJ1-2; D perhaps matches TRBD1 (5 bases). Looked up from germline, CDR1 is MDHEN and CDR2 is SYDVKM. This CDR3 is built from 12 residues. V lost 3 bases and J lost 8, with 10 bases in between. In DNA, the CDR3 is TGTGCCAGCAGTTTGTCTCGGGGGGGCTACACCTTC. This encodes CASSLSRGGYTF.

CDR3 loop: CASSTDDGYYGYTF. The DNA for the CDR3 is TGTGCCAGCAGCACCGACGACGGGTACTATGGCTACACCTTC. This rearrangement joins TRBV7-8 to TRBJ1-2; D gene uncertain. The germline V gene encodes CDR1 SGHVS and CDR2 FQNEAQ. V dropped 5 bases and J dropped 3 bases, with 13 bases sitting between them. CDR3 length: 14 amino acids.

This chain joins TRBV4-3 and TRBJ1-1; 9 nucleotides line up with TRBD1. The CDR3 has 14 amino acids. V lost 0 bases and J lost 4; bases outside the gene matches: 0. Per germline, CDR1 LGHNA and CDR2 YSLEER. The CDR3 sequence is CASSQEGQGTEAFF. CDR3 DNA: TGCGCCAGCAGCCAAGAGGGACAGGGCACTGAAGCTTTCTTT.

The V and J genes are TRBV20-1 and TRBJ2-7; D possibly corresponds to TRBD2 (5 bases). V dropped 5 bases and J dropped 9 bases, with 14 bases sitting between them. CDR1 and CDR2 from the germline V gene are DFQATT and SNEGSKA (reference sequence). The CDR3 consists of 11 residues. The DNA of the CDR3 is TGCAGTGCTCAAGCCGGACTCGGGCAGTACTTC. Amino acid sequence: CSAQAGLGQYF.

This clone was picked up one time. DNA for the CDR3: TGTGCCAGCAGTCCTTCCGTAGGGGCATCGAACACCGGGGAGCTGTTTTTT. This gives the protein CASSPSVGASNTGELFF. This rearrangement joins TRBV6-4 to TRBJ2-2; D is perhaps TRBD1 (5 bases). The CDR3 covers 17 residues. Trimming removed 5 bases at V and 0 bases at J, with 16 bases between. The germline V gene encodes CDR1 MRHNA and CDR2 SNTAGT.

The CDR3 sequence is CASSAKTSNPTDTQYF. The CDR3 DNA sequence: TGTGCCAGCAGCGCCAAGACTAGTAATCCGACAGATACGCAGTATTTT. This chain links TRBV7-9 with TRBJ2-3; D is perhaps TRBD2 (6 bases). Looked up from germline, CDR1 is SEHNR and CDR2 is FQNEAQ (reference sequence). The CDR3 extends over 16 amino acids. The V end lost 5 bases, the J end lost 3 bases, and 18 bases lay between the germline ends.

This sequence joins TRBV6-6 and TRBJ2-3; 7 bases are a match to TRBD1. The CDR3 totals 14 residues. Trimming cost V 5 bases and J 5 bases; bases outside gene matches: 7. Germline V gene sequence: CDR1 MNHNY, CDR2 SVGAGI (reference sequence). The CDR3 loop reads CASSKKTGLDTQYF. The DNA for the CDR3 is TGTGCCAGCAGTAAAAAGACAGGGCTAGATACGCAGTATTTT.

The rearrangement links TRBV30 to TRBJ2-3; weak D call: TRBD2 (5 bases). The V and J ends lost 1 base and 1 base respectively, with 12 bases between them. The CDR3 totals 15 residues. Germline lookup yields CDR1 GTSNPN and CDR2 SVGIG (reference sequence). CDR3 protein: CAWSAGGMGTDTQYF. The DNA for the CDR3 is TGTGCCTGGAGTGCCGGAGGAATGGGCACAGATACGCAGTATTTT.

The V and J genes are TRBV29-1 and TRBJ1-1, with 9 bases aligning to TRBD1. With V trimmed by 7 bases and J by 0 bases, 3 bases remained unmatched. Germline V gene sequence: CDR1 SQVTM, CDR2 ANQGSEA. The CDR3 spans 13 residues. The CDR3 bases are TGCAGCGGGACAGGGGCGATGAACACTGAAGCTTTCTTT. Its protein product is CSGTGAMNTEAFF.

The genes are TRBV7-9 and TRBJ2-2; a possible D gene is TRBD2 (5 bases). Trimming took off 5 bases at V and 7 bases at J, with 20 bases between the two ends. Germline CDR1 SEHNR, CDR2 FQNEAQ (reference sequence). The CDR3 is 16 residues long. The CDR3 nucleotides are TGTGCCAGCAGCCAAGACATTCCAGACGGGGTCGGGGAGCTGTTTTTT. Amino acids: CASSQDIPDGVGELFF.

This chain uses TRBV5-1 with TRBJ2-1, with TRBD2 identical over 8 bases. CDR1 SGHRS and CDR2 YFSETQ come from the germline V gene. The V and J ends lost 3 bases and 5 bases, in that order; junction bases with no gene match: 4. This CDR3 region has 14 residues. The CDR3 DNA sequence: TGCGCCAGCAGCTCCTATAGCGGGAACAATGAGCAGTTCTTC. Its translation is CASSSYSGNNEQFF.

The table lists this clone with a count of one. V usage is TRBV5-1 and J usage is TRBJ2-5, with 9 positions matching TRBD2. This CDR3 is 14 amino acids long. The junction had 6 bases not matched to a gene; V was cut back by 4 bases and J by 5 bases. Germline-derived CDR1 and CDR2 are SGHRS and YFSETQ. The DNA of the CDR3 is TGCGCCAGCAGCCCGAGCGGGAGGCGTGAGACCCAGTACTTC. Its protein product is CASSPSGRRETQYF.

The rearrangement joins TRBV30 to TRBJ1-1; 8 bases are a match to TRBD1. Germline V gene lookup returns CDR1 GTSNPN and CDR2 SVGIG (reference sequence). This CDR3 has 15 amino acids. V dropped 0 bases and J dropped 1; count of bases not matched to a gene: 4. CDR3 nucleotide sequence: TGTGCCTGGAGTGTAATCGGGACAGGGAACACTGAAGCTTTCTTT. The encoded protein is CAWSVIGTGNTEAFF.

For the CDR3, the DNA is TGTGCCAGCTTTGGACTAGCGGGAGGGTCGGGCGAGGTGCAGTACTTC. Translated, it gives CASFGLAGGSGEVQYF. The chain couples TRBV28 to TRBJ2-7; TRBD2 aligns across 15 bases. This CDR3 contains 16 residues. The germline gives CDR1 MDHEN, CDR2 SYDVKM. The V and J ends lost 8 bases and 9 bases, in that order; junction bases with no gene match: 14.